The TCR beta chain under discussion was sequenced for a study of graft-versus-host responses after intestinal transplantation. Turning to the study itself: All of the recipients had induction that used anti-thymocyte globulin, then tacrolimus and steroids for approximately 3 years. Findings of the study overall: Early declines in HvG clones that occurred post-transplant were associated with peak circulating GvH clone levels. The recipient marrow held GvH clones, and some of them showed up first in ileum or blood. Some patients had graft-donor T cell macrochimerism. In their allografts, the ratios of graft-versus-host to host-versus-graft T cell clones were high.

Once graft tissue had been processed, intraepithelial and lamina propria lymphocytes were released. Assay used: immunoSEQ multiplex PCR; TCRdb lists only in-frame clones, some missing. The table records 35,000 to 40,000 clones, about nine tenths of them present only once. The ends lost 3 bases at V and 6 bases at J; junction bases unmatched: 10. Germline CDR1 MGHRA, CDR2 YSYEKL. The CDR3 totals 15 residues. Worth noting for this clone: The antigen is unknown. Other DNA sequences from this sample encode an identical CDR3 as well.

The sample was ileum tissue, taken around 190 days after intestinal transplant. The sequence came from a human patient who received an intestinal transplant, so some T cells may come from the graft donor. J is TRBJ2-7 and V is TRBV4-1; TRBD2 matches 8 bases. The CDR3, as DNA: TGCGCCAGCAGCCAGCGGACTAGCAGTACACGCGAGCAGTACTTC. Translation: CASSQRTSSTREQYF.